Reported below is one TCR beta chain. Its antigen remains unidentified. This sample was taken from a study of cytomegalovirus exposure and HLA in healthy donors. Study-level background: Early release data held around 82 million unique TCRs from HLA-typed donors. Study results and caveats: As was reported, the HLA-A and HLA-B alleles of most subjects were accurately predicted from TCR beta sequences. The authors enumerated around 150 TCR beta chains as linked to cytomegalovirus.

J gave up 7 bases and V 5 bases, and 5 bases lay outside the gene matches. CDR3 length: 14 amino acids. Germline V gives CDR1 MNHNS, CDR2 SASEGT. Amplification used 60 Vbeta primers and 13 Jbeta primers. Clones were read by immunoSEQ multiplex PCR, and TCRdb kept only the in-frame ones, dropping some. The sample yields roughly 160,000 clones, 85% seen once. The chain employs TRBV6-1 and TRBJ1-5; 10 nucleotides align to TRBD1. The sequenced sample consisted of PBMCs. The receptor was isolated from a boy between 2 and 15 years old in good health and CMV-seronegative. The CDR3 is CASSWTGGGQPQHF. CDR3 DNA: TGTGCCAGCAGTTGGACAGGGGGAGGCCAGCCCCAGCATTTT.